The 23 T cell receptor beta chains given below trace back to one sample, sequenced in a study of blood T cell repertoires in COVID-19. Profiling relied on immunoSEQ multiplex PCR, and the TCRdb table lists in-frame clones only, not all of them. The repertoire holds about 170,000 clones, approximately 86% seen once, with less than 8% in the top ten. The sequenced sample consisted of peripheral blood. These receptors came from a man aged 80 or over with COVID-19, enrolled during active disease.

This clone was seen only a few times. CDR3 in DNA: TGTGCCAGCAGCACGGACAGGGGACGGACCCAGTACTTC. Its protein product is CASSTDRGRTQYF. The chain recombines TRBV6-5 with TRBJ2-5, with TRBD1 identical over 9 bases. Trimming cost V 6 bases and J 7 bases; bases outside gene matches: 6. Germline values: CDR1 MNHEY, CDR2 SVGAGI. The CDR3 loop spans 13 amino acids.

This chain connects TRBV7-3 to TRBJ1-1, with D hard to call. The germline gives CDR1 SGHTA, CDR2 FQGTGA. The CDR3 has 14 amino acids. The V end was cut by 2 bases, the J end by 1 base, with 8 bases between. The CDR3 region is CASSLYGSNTEAFF. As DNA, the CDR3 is TGTGCCAGCAGCTTATACGGGTCGAACACTGAAGCTTTCTTT.

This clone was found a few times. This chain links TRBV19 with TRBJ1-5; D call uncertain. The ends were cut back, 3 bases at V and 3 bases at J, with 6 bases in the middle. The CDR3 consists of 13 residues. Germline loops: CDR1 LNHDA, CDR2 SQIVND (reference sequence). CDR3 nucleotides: TGTGCCAGTAGTATTTCACACAATCAGCCCCAGCATTTT. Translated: CASSISHNQPQHF.

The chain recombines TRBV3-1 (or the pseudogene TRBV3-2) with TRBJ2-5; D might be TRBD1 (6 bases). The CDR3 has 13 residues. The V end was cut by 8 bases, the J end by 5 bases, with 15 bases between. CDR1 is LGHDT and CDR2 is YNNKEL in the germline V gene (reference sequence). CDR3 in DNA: TGTGCCAGCGGGGGCGTGGGGGTGGAGACCCAGTACTTC. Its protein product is CASGGVGVETQYF.

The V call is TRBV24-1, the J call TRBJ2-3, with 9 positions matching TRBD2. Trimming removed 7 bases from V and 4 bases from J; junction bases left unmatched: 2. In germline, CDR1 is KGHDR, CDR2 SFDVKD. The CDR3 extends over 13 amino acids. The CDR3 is CATRRGGADTQYF. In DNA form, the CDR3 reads TGTGCCACCAGGCGGGGGGGAGCAGATACGCAGTATTTT.

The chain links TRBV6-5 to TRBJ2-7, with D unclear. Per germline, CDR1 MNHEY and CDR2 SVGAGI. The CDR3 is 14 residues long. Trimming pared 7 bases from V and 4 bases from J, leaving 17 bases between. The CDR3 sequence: CASTIEHTKYEQYF. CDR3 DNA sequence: TGTGCCAGCACCATTGAACACACCAAATACGAGCAGTACTTC.

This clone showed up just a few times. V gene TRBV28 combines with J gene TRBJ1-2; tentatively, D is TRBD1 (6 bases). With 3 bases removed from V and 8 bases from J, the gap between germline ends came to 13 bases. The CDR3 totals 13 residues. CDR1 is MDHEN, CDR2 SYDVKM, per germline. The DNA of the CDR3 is TGTGCCAGCAGTTTGGCGTATGGGGGCGGCTACACCTTC. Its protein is CASSLAYGGGYTF.

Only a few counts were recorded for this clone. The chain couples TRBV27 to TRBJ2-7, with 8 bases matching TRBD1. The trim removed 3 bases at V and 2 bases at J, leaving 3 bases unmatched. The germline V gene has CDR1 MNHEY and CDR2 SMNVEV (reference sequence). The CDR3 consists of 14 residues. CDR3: CASSFGTGPYEQYF. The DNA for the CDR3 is TGTGCCAGCAGTTTCGGGACAGGTCCCTACGAGCAGTACTTC.

The chain's CDR3 is CASSYKPTGGTEAFF. The CDR3 bases are TGTGCCAGCAGTTACAAACCCACGGGAGGCACTGAAGCTTTCTTT. The genes are TRBV6-5 and TRBJ1-1; D unclear. Between the trimmed V and J ends, which lost 2 bases and 4 bases, there was a span of 14 bases. The germline V gene encodes CDR1 MNHEY and CDR2 SVGAGI. This CDR3 has 15 amino acids.

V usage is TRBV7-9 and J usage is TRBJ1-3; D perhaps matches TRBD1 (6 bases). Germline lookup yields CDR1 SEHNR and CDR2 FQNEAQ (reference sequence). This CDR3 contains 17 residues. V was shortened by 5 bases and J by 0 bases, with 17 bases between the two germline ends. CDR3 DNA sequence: TGTGCCAGCAGCCCATCGGGCGGGGGCCTCTCTGGAAACACCATATATTTT. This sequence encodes CASSPSGGGLSGNTIYF.

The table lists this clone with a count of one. The CDR3 protein is CASSLTTGTYNEQFF. The CDR3 bases are TGTGCCAGCAGCTTAACAACAGGAACCTACAATGAGCAGTTCTTC. J is TRBJ2-1 and V is TRBV7-3; D may be TRBD1 (5 bases). Per the germline V gene, CDR1 is SGHTA and CDR2 is FQGTGA. V lost 0 bases to trimming and J lost 2 bases, with 8 bases between them. The CDR3 extends over 15 amino acids.

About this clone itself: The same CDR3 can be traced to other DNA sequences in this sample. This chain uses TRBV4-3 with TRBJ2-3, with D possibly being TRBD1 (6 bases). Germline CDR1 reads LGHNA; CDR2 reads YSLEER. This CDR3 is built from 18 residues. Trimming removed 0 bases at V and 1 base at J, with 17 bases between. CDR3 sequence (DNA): TGCGCCAGCAGCCAAGATTTTTCCGGGACATCCGGCACAGATACGCAGTATTTT. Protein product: CASSQDFSGTSGTDTQYF.

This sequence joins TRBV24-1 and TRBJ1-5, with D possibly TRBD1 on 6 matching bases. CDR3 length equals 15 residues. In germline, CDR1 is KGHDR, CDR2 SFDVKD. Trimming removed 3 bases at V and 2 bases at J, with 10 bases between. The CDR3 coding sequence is TGTGCCACCAGTGATCCAGGGGCTGGCAATCAGCCCCAGCATTTT. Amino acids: CATSDPGAGNQPQHF.

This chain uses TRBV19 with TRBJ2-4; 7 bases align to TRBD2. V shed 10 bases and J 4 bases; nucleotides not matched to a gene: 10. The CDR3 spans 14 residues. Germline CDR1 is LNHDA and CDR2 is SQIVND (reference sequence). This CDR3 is CATSRAGEKNIQYF. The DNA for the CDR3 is TGTGCCACCTCGAGGGCGGGGGAGAAAAACATTCAGTACTTC.

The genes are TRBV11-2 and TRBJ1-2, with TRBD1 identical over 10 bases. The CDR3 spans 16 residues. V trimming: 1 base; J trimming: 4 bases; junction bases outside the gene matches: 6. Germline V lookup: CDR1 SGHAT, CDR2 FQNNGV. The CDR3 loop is CASSLVSGQGTYGYTF. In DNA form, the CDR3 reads TGTGCCAGCAGCTTAGTGTCGGGACAGGGGACCTATGGCTACACCTTC.

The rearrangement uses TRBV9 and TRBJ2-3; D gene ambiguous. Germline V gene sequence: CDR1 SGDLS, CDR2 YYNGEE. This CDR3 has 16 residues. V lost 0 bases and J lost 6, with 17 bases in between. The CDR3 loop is CASSVGPASRRDTQYF. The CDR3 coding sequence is TGTGCCAGCAGCGTAGGTCCAGCGAGTCGGCGGGATACGCAGTATTTT.

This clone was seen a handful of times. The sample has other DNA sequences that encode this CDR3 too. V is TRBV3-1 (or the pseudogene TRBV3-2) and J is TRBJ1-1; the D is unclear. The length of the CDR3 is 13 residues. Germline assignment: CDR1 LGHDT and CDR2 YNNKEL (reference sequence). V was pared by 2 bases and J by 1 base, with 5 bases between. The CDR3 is CASSQLRNTEAFF. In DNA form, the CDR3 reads TGTGCCAGCAGCCAACTAAGGAACACTGAAGCTTTCTTT.

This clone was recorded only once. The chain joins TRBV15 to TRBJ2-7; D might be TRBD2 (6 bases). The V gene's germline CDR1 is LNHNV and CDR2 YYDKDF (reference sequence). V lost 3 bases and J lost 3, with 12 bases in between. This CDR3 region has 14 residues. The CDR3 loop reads CATSRDVGGYEQYF. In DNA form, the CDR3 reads TGTGCCACCAGCAGGGACGTGGGGGGCTACGAGCAGTACTTC.

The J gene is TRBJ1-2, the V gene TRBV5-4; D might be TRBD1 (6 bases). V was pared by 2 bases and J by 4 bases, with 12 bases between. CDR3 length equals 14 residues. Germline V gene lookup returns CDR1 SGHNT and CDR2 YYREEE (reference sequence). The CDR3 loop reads CASSLQGPIYGYTF. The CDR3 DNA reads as TGTGCCAGCAGCTTACAGGGACCCATCTATGGCTACACCTTC.

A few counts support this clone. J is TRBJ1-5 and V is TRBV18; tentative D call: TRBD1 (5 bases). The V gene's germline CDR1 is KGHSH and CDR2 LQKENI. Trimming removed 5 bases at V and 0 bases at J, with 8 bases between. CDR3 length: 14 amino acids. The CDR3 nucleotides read TGTGCCAGCTCATTCAGGGATAGCAATCAGCCCCAGCATTTT. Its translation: CASSFRDSNQPQHF.

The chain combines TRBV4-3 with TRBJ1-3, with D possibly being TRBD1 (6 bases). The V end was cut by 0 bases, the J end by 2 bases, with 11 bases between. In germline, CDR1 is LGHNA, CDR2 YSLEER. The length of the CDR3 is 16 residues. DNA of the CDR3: TGCGCCAGCAGCCAAGATTCGGGGACAACTGGAAACACCATATATTTT. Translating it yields CASSQDSGTTGNTIYF.

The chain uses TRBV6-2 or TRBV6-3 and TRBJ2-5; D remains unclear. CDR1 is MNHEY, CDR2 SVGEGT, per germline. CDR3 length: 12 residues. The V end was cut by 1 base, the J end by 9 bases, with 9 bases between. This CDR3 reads CASSYFPSAQYF. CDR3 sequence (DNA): TGTGCCAGCAGTTACTTCCCTTCGGCCCAGTACTTC.

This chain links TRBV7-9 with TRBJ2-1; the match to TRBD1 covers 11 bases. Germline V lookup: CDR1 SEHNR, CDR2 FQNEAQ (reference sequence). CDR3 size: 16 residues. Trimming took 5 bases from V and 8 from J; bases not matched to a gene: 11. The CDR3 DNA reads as TGTGCCAGCAGCCCCGGGACAGGGGGGATGATTGATGAGCAGTTCTTC. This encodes CASSPGTGGMIDEQFF.